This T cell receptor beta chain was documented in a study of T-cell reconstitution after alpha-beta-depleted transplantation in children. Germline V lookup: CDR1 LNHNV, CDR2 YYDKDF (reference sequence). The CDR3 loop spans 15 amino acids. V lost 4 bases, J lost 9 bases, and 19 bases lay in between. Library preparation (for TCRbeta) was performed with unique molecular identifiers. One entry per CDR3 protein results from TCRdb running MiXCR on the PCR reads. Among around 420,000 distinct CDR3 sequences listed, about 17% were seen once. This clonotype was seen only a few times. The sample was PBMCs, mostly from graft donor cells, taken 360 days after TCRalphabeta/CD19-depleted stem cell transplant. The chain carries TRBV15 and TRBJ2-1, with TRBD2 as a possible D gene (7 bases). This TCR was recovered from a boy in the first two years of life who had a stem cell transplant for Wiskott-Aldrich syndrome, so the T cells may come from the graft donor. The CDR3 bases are TGTGCCACCAGCATTGTAAGGGGGGAGGGGGTTGAGCAGTTCTTC. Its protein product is CATSIVRGEGVEQFF.